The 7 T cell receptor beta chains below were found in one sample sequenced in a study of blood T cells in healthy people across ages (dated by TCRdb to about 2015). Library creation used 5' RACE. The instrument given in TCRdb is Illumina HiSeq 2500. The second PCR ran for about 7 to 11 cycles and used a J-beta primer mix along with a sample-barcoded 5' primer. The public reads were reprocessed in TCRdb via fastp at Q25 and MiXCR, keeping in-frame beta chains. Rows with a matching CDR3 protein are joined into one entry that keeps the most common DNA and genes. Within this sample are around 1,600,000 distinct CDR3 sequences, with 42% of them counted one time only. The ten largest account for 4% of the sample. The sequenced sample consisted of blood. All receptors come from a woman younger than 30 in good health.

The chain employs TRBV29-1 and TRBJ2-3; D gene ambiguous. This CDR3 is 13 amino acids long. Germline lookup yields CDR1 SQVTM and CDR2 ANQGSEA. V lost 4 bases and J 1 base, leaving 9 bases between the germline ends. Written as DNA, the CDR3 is TGCAGCGTTGGGCCCACAGGCACAGATACGCAGTATTTT. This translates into CSVGPTGTDTQYF.

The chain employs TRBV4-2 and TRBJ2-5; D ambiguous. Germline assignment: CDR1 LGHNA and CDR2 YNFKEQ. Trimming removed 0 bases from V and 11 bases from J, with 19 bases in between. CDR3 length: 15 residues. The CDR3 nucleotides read TGTGCCAGCAGCCAAGATTCCAAGACCTACAATGAGCAGTACTTC. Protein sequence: CASSQDSKTYNEQYF.

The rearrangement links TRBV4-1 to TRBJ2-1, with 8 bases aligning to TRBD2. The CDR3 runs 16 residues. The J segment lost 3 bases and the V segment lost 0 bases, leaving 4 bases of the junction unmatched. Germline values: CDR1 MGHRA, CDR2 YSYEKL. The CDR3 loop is CASSQDRLANYNEQFF. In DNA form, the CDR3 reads TGCGCCAGCAGCCAAGATAGACTAGCGAACTACAATGAGCAGTTCTTC.

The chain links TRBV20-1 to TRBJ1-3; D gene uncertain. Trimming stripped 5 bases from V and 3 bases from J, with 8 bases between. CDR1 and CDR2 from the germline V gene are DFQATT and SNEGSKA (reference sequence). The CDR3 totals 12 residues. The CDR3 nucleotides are TGCAGTGCTCCCGGTTTTGGAAACACCATATATTTT. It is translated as CSAPGFGNTIYF.

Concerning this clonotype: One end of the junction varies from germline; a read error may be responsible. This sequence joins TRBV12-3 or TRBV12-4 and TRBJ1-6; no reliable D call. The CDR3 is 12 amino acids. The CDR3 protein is CASILALSGLHF. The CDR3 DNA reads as TGTGCCAGCATTTTAGCGCTGAGCGGCCTCCACTTT.

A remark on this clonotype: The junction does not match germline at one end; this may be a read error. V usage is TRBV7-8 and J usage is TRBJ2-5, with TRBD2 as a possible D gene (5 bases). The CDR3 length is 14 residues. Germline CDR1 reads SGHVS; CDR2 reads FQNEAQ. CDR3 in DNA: TGTACCAGCAGCTTAGCGCCCAGGCACGAGACCCAGTACTTC. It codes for CTSSLAPRHETQYF.

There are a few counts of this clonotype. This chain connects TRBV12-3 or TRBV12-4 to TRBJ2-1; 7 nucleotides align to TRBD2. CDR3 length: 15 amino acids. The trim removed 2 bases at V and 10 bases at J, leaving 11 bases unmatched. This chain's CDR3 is CASSLRVSGVWEQFF. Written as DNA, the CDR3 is TGTGCCAGCAGTTTACGAGTCAGCGGGGTATGGGAGCAGTTCTTC.